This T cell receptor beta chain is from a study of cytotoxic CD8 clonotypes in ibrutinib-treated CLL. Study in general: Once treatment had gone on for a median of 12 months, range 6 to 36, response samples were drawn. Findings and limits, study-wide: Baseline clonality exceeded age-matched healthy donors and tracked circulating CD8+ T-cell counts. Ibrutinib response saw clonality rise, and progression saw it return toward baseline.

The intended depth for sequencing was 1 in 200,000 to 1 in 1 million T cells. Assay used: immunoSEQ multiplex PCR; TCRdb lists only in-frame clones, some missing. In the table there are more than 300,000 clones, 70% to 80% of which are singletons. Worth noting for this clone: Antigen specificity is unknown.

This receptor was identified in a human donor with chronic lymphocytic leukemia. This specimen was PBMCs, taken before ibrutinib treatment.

The CDR3 nucleotides are TGTGCCAGCTCACCACGGGCAGGGAAGATGAACACTGAAGCTTTCTTT. This translates into CASSPRAGKMNTEAFF. The rearrangement joins TRBV18 to TRBJ1-1; weak D call: TRBD1 (5 bases). Germline V gene sequence: CDR1 KGHSH, CDR2 LQKENI. Trimming left V 1 base short and J 0 bases short, with 12 bases between. This CDR3 comprises 16 residues.